The TCR beta chain under discussion was sequenced for a study of technical replicates of blood from several donors. V lost 3 bases, J lost 8 bases, and 14 bases lay in between. Germline CDR1 reads SGDLS; CDR2 reads YYNGEE. This CDR3 region has 13 residues. Clones were read by immunoSEQ multiplex PCR, and TCRdb kept only the in-frame ones, dropping some. The sample yields about 83,000 clones, approximately 94% seen once. This receptor was identified in a human donor in good health. The gene calls are TRBV9 and TRBJ1-2; maybe TRBD1 (6 bases). Sequenced input: T cells isolated from PBMCs. In DNA, the CDR3 is TGTGCCAGCAGCGACCCTGACAGGCGCGGCTACACCTTC. Its translation is CASSDPDRRGYTF.